This TCR beta chain was identified during a study of blood T cell repertoires in COVID-19. About the research overall: The United States, Italy and Spain supplied acute and convalescent COVID-19 samples. The analysed material was cDNA or gDNA that came from T cells, B-cell-depleted T cells, or PBMCs.

Authors' processing steps: Amplification of reference gene primers provided the estimated nucleated cell counts. Only in-frame clones appear in the TCRdb table, and some are missing; sequencing was by immunoSEQ multiplex PCR. For V, J and clone size, that table is used; D and trimming come from the DNA. The data show around 19,000 clones, 91% seen once. Germline CDR1 is SGHDT and CDR2 is YYEEEE. The CDR3 extends over 19 amino acids. Trimming took 6 bases from V and 0 from J, leaving 22 bases between them. The specimen sequenced was peripheral blood. This receptor was identified in a man in his 70s with active COVID-19. The chain employs TRBV5-6 and TRBJ2-6; D might be TRBD1 (6 bases). CDR3 sequence reads: CASTLMIQGTSSGANVLTF. CDR3 nucleotides: TGTGCCAGCACCCTTATGATTCAGGGGACATCCTCTGGGGCCAACGTCCTGACTTTC.